This TCR beta chain is drawn from a study of beta chain features in type 1 diabetes. Overall study results and limits: In patients and controls equally, PCR might favor templates that are shorter. TCRB CDR3s from Type 1 diabetes patients were moderately but significantly shorter in all four CD4+ subsets.

This CDR3 spans 12 amino acids. V shed 0 bases and J shed 15 bases, with 13 bases lying between them. Per germline, CDR1 SGHNT and CDR2 YYREEE (reference sequence). This clone came up a few times. Its antigen is still unknown. The investigators reverse transcribed all of the isolated RNA, so they sequenced expressed TCRB transcripts. This table comes from immunoSEQ multiplex PCR, and its TCRdb copy is limited to in-frame clones, with some not included. This table has more than 300,000 clones, around 9.6% appearing once. The sequenced material came from central memory CD4+ T cells from blood. The chain is built from TRBV5-4 and TRBJ2-1; D ambiguous. The sequence was obtained from a man aged 25-45 years with type 1 diabetes. Here the CDR3 reads CASSLGDNRRFF. DNA for the CDR3: TGTGCCAGCAGCTTGGGTGACAATCGTAGGTTCTTC.